The 26 T cell receptor beta chains given below trace back to one sample, sequenced in a study of regulatory T cells in long-lasting Graves disease. Time point reported: persistent/refractory GD, antithyroid drugs over 5 years with positive TRAb. After RNA was extracted from PBMCs, the TCR library was made from it. HTBI primers from iRepertoire and Arm-PCR of CDR3 regions yielded the TCR beta libraries. Each CDR3 protein is one row after TCRdb ran MiXCR on the multiplex PCR reads. Of about 470,000 distinct CDR3 sequences in the sample, 20% to 25% were seen once. This material consisted of peripheral blood mononuclear cells (PBMCs), taken when the disease was refractory, from a patient treated with antithyroid drugs. The receptors were gathered from a female donor with Graves disease.

The chain uses TRBV7-9 and TRBJ2-7; 9 nucleotides align to TRBD2. CDR3 length: 17 residues. In germline, CDR1 is SEHNR, CDR2 FQNEAQ (reference sequence). V was pared by 1 base and J by 2 bases, with 9 bases of the junction left unmatched. In DNA, the CDR3 is TGTGCCAGCAGCTTAGGGGTGAGCGCGGGAGGGGCCTACGAGCAGTACTTC. Its translation: CASSLGVSAGGAYEQYF.

The gene calls are TRBV4-1 and TRBJ2-7, with D tentatively TRBD2 (6 bases). The V gene lost 0 bases and the J gene lost 2 bases, with 11 bases spanning the gap. Germline CDR1 is MGHRA and CDR2 is YSYEKL. CDR3 length: 15 amino acids. CDR3 DNA sequence: TGCGCCAGCAGCCAAGAGAGGCGGGGCCCCTACGAGCAGTACTTC. It translates to CASSQERRGPYEQYF.

This clonotype has ten or more counts. The J gene is TRBJ2-5, the V gene TRBV7-2, with 7 positions matching TRBD2. Germline CDR1 reads SGHTA; CDR2 reads FQGNSA. CDR3 length: 15 amino acids. J lost 8 bases, V lost 0 bases, and 9 bases had no gene match. In DNA, the CDR3 is TGTGCCAGCAGCTTAGCTTGGGGGAGGGGTTACACCCAGTACTTC. It codes for CASSLAWGRGYTQYF.

There are a few counts of this clonotype. The chain carries TRBV6-2 or TRBV6-3 and TRBJ1-5; 10 bases line up with TRBD1. CDR3 size: 16 residues. Losses at the gene ends were 4 bases for V and 2 bases for J; bases not matched to a gene: 5. Germline V CDR1 and CDR2: MNHEY, SVGEGT. As DNA, the CDR3 is TGTGCCAGCAGTTGGGGGGACAGGGGCGGCAATCAGCCCCAGCATTTT. Translating gives CASSWGDRGGNQPQHF.

Worth noting for this clonotype: Being one base from a much bigger clone, this may be a read error. The genes are TRBV5-1 and TRBJ1-2, with D unresolved. This CDR3 is built from 14 residues. CDR1 SGHRS and CDR2 YFSETQ come from the germline V gene. The CDR3 DNA follows: TGCGCCAGCAGCTTGTCCCCCGGTGGCTATAGCTACACCTTC. It encodes CASSLSPGGYSYTF.

The chain combines TRBV7-8 with TRBJ1-5; 8 bases agree with TRBD1. Germline V gene sequence: CDR1 SGHVS, CDR2 FQNEAQ. There are 16 residues in the CDR3. The ends lost 1 base at V and 3 bases at J; junction bases unmatched: 5. In nucleotides, the CDR3 is TGTGCCAGCAGCTTAGGCAGGGGGCAGGTCAATCAGCCCCAGCATTTT. Residues: CASSLGRGQVNQPQHF.

This clonotype was detected only a few times. The chain recombines TRBV11-1 with TRBJ2-7; no clear D gene. CDR1 SGHAT and CDR2 FQDESV come from the germline V gene (reference sequence). CDR3 length: 16 amino acids. Between the trimmed V and J ends, which lost 5 bases and 0 bases, there was a span of 17 bases. The chain's CDR3 is CASSKLPIDRSYEQYF. CDR3 coding DNA: TGTGCCAGCAGCAAACTCCCCATTGATCGCTCCTACGAGCAGTACTTC. Full variable domain (outside the CDR3, taken from reference TRBV11-1 and TRBJ2-7): EAEVAQSPRYKITEKSQAVAFWCDPISGHATLYWYRQILGQGPELLVQFQDESVVDDSQLPKDRFSAERLKGVDSTLKIQPAELGDSAMYLCASSKLPIDRSYEQYFGPGTRLTVT.

This clonotype has a count of ten or more. The rearrangement uses TRBV27 and TRBJ2-7, with D possibly matching TRBD2 (6 bases). CDR1 and CDR2 (germline): MNHEY, SMNVEV (reference sequence). The CDR3 contains 14 residues. Between the trimmed V and J ends, which lost 2 bases and 4 bases, there was a span of 12 bases. The CDR3 is CASSLGGTLYEQYF. The DNA for the CDR3 is TGTGCCAGCAGTTTAGGCGGGACCCTGTACGAGCAGTACTTC.

This clonotype was detected many times. The genes are TRBV4-2 and TRBJ1-4, with 7 positions matching TRBD1. The V gene's germline CDR1 is LGHNA and CDR2 YNFKEQ. The CDR3 extends over 16 amino acids. V lost 0 bases, J lost 8 bases, and 9 bases stayed unmatched. CDR3 DNA sequence: TGTGCCAGCAGCCAAGACCGGGCAGGGGGAAGGGAAAAACTGTTTTTT. It specifies CASSQDRAGGREKLFF.

This clonotype was recorded many times. DNA for the CDR3: TGTGCCAGCAGTCCTCTGGGACTAGCGGGGGTTCAAGAGACCCAGTACTTC. Its translation is CASSPLGLAGVQETQYF. This chain uses TRBV28 with TRBJ2-5; 14 bases agree with TRBD2. V lost 5 bases to trimming and J lost 2 bases; unmatched junction nucleotides: 7. CDR1 and CDR2 from the germline V gene are MDHEN and SYDVKM. The CDR3 spans 17 residues.

This clonotype was observed once. V gene TRBV5-6 combines with J gene TRBJ1-6, with D unresolved. This CDR3 has 14 amino acids. The V end lost 1 base, the J end lost 3 bases, and 5 bases lay between the germline ends. CDR1 is SGHDT and CDR2 is YYEEEE in the germline V gene. For the CDR3, the DNA is TGTGCCAGCAGCTTGAGGATCTATAATTCACCCCTCCACTTT. This sequence encodes CASSLRIYNSPLHF.

The V and J genes are TRBV7-9 and TRBJ2-5; D ambiguous. Trimming removed 6 bases at V and 2 bases at J, with 13 bases between. Germline V lookup: CDR1 SEHNR, CDR2 FQNEAQ (reference sequence). This CDR3 has 14 residues. The CDR3 loop reads CASSSLGLQETQYF. Written as DNA, the CDR3 is TGTGCCAGCAGTTCGCTGGGTCTGCAAGAGACCCAGTACTTC.

This chain's CDR3 is CASRDTGTEPEKLFF. The CDR3 DNA is TGTGCCAGCAGGGACACCGGGACAGAACCGGAAAAACTGTTTTTT. The J gene is TRBJ1-4, the V gene TRBV2, with 7 bases fitting TRBD1. J gave up 8 bases and V 6 bases, and 12 bases lay outside the gene matches. The CDR3 is made up of 15 amino acids. Germline CDR1 and CDR2: SNHLY and FYNNEI.

This clonotype was detected many times. The rearrangement uses TRBV28 and TRBJ2-4, with TRBD2 matching over 10 bases. The J segment lost 7 bases and the V segment lost 8 bases, leaving 8 bases of the junction unmatched. CDR3 size: 14 residues. The germline CDR1 and CDR2 sequences are MDHEN and SYDVKM. This chain's CDR3 is CASQVLAGVNIQYF. The CDR3 DNA reads as TGTGCCAGCCAAGTGCTAGCGGGAGTGAACATTCAGTACTTC. Variable domain in full (rest from reference TRBV28 and TRBJ2-4): DVKVTQSSRYLVKRTGEKVFLECVQDMDHENMFWYRQDPGLGLRLIYFSYDVKMKEKGDIPEGYSVSREKKERFSLILESASTNQTSMYLCASQVLAGVNIQYFGAGTRLSVL.

This clonotype was counted only a few times. The J gene is TRBJ2-7, the V gene TRBV19; 8 bases line up with TRBD1. CDR3 length: 14 amino acids. V lost 10 bases to trimming and J lost 0 bases; unmatched junction nucleotides: 8. Germline CDR1 LNHDA, CDR2 SQIVND (reference sequence). The CDR3 here is CATSGQVHSYEQYF. The CDR3 DNA is TGTGCCACTTCGGGACAGGTACACTCCTACGAGCAGTACTTC. Supplemented by reference TRBV19 and TRBJ2-7, the full variable domain reads DGGITQSPKYLFRKEGQNVTLSCEQNLNHDAMYWYRQDPGQGLRLIYYSQIVNDFQKGDIAEGYSVSREKKESFPLTVTSAQKNPTAFYLCATSGQVHSYEQYFGPGTRLTVT.

This clonotype was counted many times. The genes are TRBV27 and TRBJ2-5; a possible D gene is TRBD2 (5 bases). The germline CDR1 and CDR2 sequences are MNHEY and SMNVEV (reference sequence). V was clipped by 5 bases and J by 4 bases, with 14 bases between them. The CDR3 covers 14 residues. CDR3 region: CASSRRARGETQYF. CDR3 DNA: TGTGCCAGCAGTCGTAGAGCCCGGGGAGAGACCCAGTACTTC.

In its sample, this clonotype was seen many times. CDR3 coding DNA: TGTGCCAGCAGTTGGTCGACACCGAACACTGAAGCTTTCTTT. As protein: CASSWSTPNTEAFF. The chain couples TRBV28 to TRBJ1-1; no clear D gene. The CDR3 covers 14 residues. Germline lookup yields CDR1 MDHEN and CDR2 SYDVKM. Trimming removed 4 bases at V and 1 base at J, with 10 bases between. Complete variable domain (other parts from reference TRBV28 and TRBJ1-1): DVKVTQSSRYLVKRTGEKVFLECVQDMDHENMFWYRQDPGLGLRLIYFSYDVKMKEKGDIPEGYSVSREKKERFSLILESASTNQTSMYLCASSWSTPNTEAFFGQGTRLTVV.

This clonotype was counted many times. V gene TRBV7-2 combines with J gene TRBJ1-5; the D is unclear. Trimming pared 2 bases from V and 4 bases from J, leaving 15 bases between. The germline V gene has CDR1 SGHTA and CDR2 FQGNSA. The CDR3 is 16 residues long. The CDR3 protein is CASSLFGSQNNQPQHF. As DNA, the CDR3 is TGTGCCAGCAGCTTATTTGGTAGCCAGAATAATCAGCCCCAGCATTTT. The whole variable domain, filled in from reference TRBV7-2 and TRBJ1-5, reads GAGVSQSPSNKVTEKGKDVELRCDPISGHTALYWYRQSLGQGLEFLIYFQGNSAPDKSGLPSDRFSAERTGGSVSTLTIQRTQQEDSAVYLCASSLFGSQNNQPQHFGDGTRLSIL.

This clonotype appeared a few times. V usage is TRBV5-8 and J usage is TRBJ2-7; D tentatively reads TRBD1 or TRBD2 (6 bases each). CDR1 is SGHTS and CDR2 is YDEGEE in the germline V gene. Trimming shortened V by 0 bases and J by 2 bases, and 12 bases separated the two germline ends. This CDR3 spans 15 amino acids. CDR3 sequence reads: CASSLEQGLTYEQYF. In DNA form, the CDR3 reads TGTGCCAGCAGCTTGGAACAGGGACTGACCTACGAGCAGTACTTC.

The gene calls are TRBV19 and TRBJ2-7; 7 bases line up with TRBD1. This CDR3 contains 13 residues. CDR1 is LNHDA and CDR2 is SQIVND in the germline V gene (reference sequence). The V gene end was trimmed by 6 bases and the J gene end by 3 bases; junction bases not matched to a gene: 5. In DNA form, the CDR3 reads TGTGCCAGTAGCTCACAGGGGTACTACGAGCAGTACTTC. This codes for CASSSQGYYEQYF.

Only a few counts were recorded for this clonotype. The gene calls are TRBV6-5 and TRBJ2-2; 8 bases match TRBD2. Germline-derived CDR1 and CDR2 are MNHEY and SVGAGI. The V segment lost 2 bases and the J segment 4 bases; nucleotides outside the gene matches: 6. The CDR3 has 16 amino acids. The CDR3 loop reads CASSYRTSPVTGELFF. The CDR3 nucleotides read TGTGCCAGCAGTTACCGGACTAGCCCAGTCACCGGGGAGCTGTTTTTT.

This clonotype was detected many times. J is TRBJ2-5 and V is TRBV29-1; the D gene is possibly TRBD2 (6 bases). There are 14 residues in the CDR3. Trimming pared 6 bases from V and 3 bases from J, leaving 17 bases between. Germline CDR1 and CDR2: SQVTM and ANQGSEA. The CDR3 reads CSVGMAAGKETQYF. CDR3 in DNA: TGCAGCGTGGGGATGGCAGCGGGTAAAGAGACCCAGTACTTC.

At least ten counts were recorded for this clonotype. The V and J genes are TRBV20-1 and TRBJ1-1, with 9 bases aligning to TRBD1. CDR3 length: 16 amino acids. The J segment lost 2 bases and the V segment lost 6 bases, leaving 13 bases of the junction unmatched. The V gene's germline CDR1 is DFQATT and CDR2 SNEGSKA (reference sequence). The CDR3 protein is CSALQGAGKLNTEAFF. CDR3 sequence (DNA): TGCAGTGCACTACAGGGGGCCGGAAAATTAAACACTGAAGCTTTCTTT.

V usage is TRBV6-1 and J usage is TRBJ1-5; TRBD1 matches at 7 bases. V lost 3 bases to trimming and J lost 0 bases; unmatched junction nucleotides: 8. CDR1 MNHNS and CDR2 SASEGT come from the germline V gene. This CDR3 has 17 residues. The CDR3 DNA reads as TGTGCCAGCAGTGATACCTCGACAGGGTATAGCAATCAGCCCCAGCATTTT. Its translation: CASSDTSTGYSNQPQHF.

This clonotype was seen ten or more times. V is TRBV3-1 and J is TRBJ1-4; TRBD1 matches at 7 bases. CDR1 is LGHDT and CDR2 is YNNKEL in the germline V gene (reference sequence). This CDR3 region has 14 residues. V shed 1 base and J 8 bases; nucleotides not matched to a gene: 4. The CDR3 DNA is TGTGCCAGCAGCCAAGGAGGGGGCGGAGAAAAACTGTTTTTT. Protein sequence: CASSQGGGGEKLFF.

The rearrangement links TRBV5-1 to TRBJ1-1, with D uncertain. Germline-derived CDR1 and CDR2 are SGHRS and YFSETQ. This CDR3 has 14 amino acids. V lost 0 bases and J lost 3, with 9 bases in between. The CDR3 spells CASSLVVEDTEAFF. The CDR3 region has the DNA TGCGCCAGCAGCTTGGTCGTCGAGGACACTGAAGCTTTCTTT.